These 25 T cell receptor beta chains share one sample of origin, sequenced in a study of control samples from healthy donors and cancer patients. The protocol was immunoSEQ multiplex PCR, while the TCRdb copy is restricted to in-frame clones and leaves out a portion. The sample contains hundreds of thousands of clones, over 75% of which appear only once. The sample taken for sequencing was PBMCs. These receptors came from an older woman with lung cancer.

The CDR3 DNA reads TGTGCCAGCAGCTCCCTAGGTGAGGGACTGGATACGCAGTATTTT. Translation gives CASSSLGEGLDTQYF. The V and J genes are TRBV7-3 and TRBJ2-3, with a possible D match to TRBD2 (6 bases). From germline, CDR1 is SGHTA and CDR2 FQGTGA. V lost 4 bases to trimming and J lost 6 bases, with 17 bases between them. The CDR3 has 15 residues.

This clone was detected a few times. The CDR3 spells CASSSDRGRQPQHF. The CDR3 bases are TGTGCCAGCAGCAGCGACAGGGGCCGTCAGCCCCAGCATTTT. The chain couples TRBV27 to TRBJ1-5; the match to TRBD1 covers 8 bases. Germline V gene lookup returns CDR1 MNHEY and CDR2 SMNVEV (reference sequence). The V segment lost 6 bases and the J segment 6 bases; nucleotides outside the gene matches: 7. CDR3 length: 14 amino acids.

This rearrangement joins TRBV15 to TRBJ2-7; D possibly corresponds to TRBD1 (6 bases). Germline-derived CDR1 and CDR2 are LNHNV and YYDKDF (reference sequence). The V end lost 0 bases, the J end lost 3 bases, and 12 bases lay between the germline ends. The CDR3 sequence is 15 residues long. CDR3: CATSRDSRGSYEQYF. In DNA, the CDR3 is TGTGCCACCAGCAGAGATAGCAGGGGTAGCTACGAGCAGTACTTC.

CDR3 nucleotides: TGTGCCAGCAGAGCGACAGGGTTCACTGAAGCTTTCTTT. It yields the protein CASRATGFTEAFF. The chain links TRBV7-9 to TRBJ1-1; 7 nucleotides line up with TRBD1. This CDR3 is built from 13 residues. The J segment lost 4 bases and the V segment lost 6 bases, leaving 5 bases of the junction unmatched. Germline V lookup: CDR1 SEHNR, CDR2 FQNEAQ (reference sequence).

The chain links TRBV21-1 to TRBJ1-5. TRBV21-1 is an annotated pseudogene. This CDR3 region has 12 residues. The CDR3 region is CASPRPSQPQHF. The CDR3 coding sequence is TGTGCCAGTCCGCGCCCTAGTCAGCCCCAGCATTTT.

This clone was picked up many times. The junction departs from the called germline gene at one end, perhaps through a read error. The rearrangement uses TRBV19 and TRBJ1-2, with 7 bases aligning to TRBD1. In germline, CDR1 is LNHDA, CDR2 SQIVND (reference sequence). This CDR3 comprises 13 residues. CDR3 nucleotide sequence: TGTGCCAGTAGTAGTCTAGGAACCGGGACAGCGGTCTTC. Its translation is CASSSLGTGTAVF.

This rearrangement joins TRBV4-1 to TRBJ2-2; D unresolved. Trimming shortened V by 1 base and J by 0 bases, and 9 bases separated the two germline ends. The germline V gene encodes CDR1 MGHRA and CDR2 YSYEKL. CDR3 length equals 16 residues. This chain's CDR3 is CASSQGLLANTGELFF. The DNA of the CDR3 is TGCGCCAGCAGCCAAGGACTTCTGGCGAACACCGGGGAGCTGTTTTTT.

This chain links TRBV10-3 with TRBJ1-6; 7 bases fit TRBD1. In germline, CDR1 is ENHRY, CDR2 SYGVKD. J lost 7 bases, V lost 9 bases, and 3 bases had no gene match. The CDR3 totals 12 residues. The CDR3, as DNA: TGTGCCATTGGGACAGAGAATTCACCCCTCCACTTT. It codes for CAIGTENSPLHF.

This clone was counted only a few times. J is TRBJ1-2 and V is TRBV18, with D tentatively TRBD1 (5 bases). Germline V gives CDR1 KGHSH, CDR2 LQKENI. With 3 bases removed from V and 6 bases from J, the gap between germline ends came to 23 bases. CDR3 length: 17 residues. CDR3 amino acids: CASSPGPIVTASNGYTF. DNA of the CDR3: TGTGCCAGCTCACCCGGGCCGATAGTGACAGCATCCAATGGCTACACCTTC.

The genes are TRBV19 and TRBJ2-5; 9 nucleotides match TRBD1. The CDR3 is 15 residues long. Looked up from germline, CDR1 is LNHDA and CDR2 is SQIVND (reference sequence). V lost 3 bases, J lost 5 bases, and 7 bases stayed unmatched. The CDR3, as DNA: TGTGCCAGTAGTATTAGGACAGGGGCGTCGGAGACCCAGTACTTC. This encodes CASSIRTGASETQYF.

This chain uses TRBV5-5 with TRBJ1-5; TRBD1 agrees at 7 bases. The CDR3 totals 14 residues. Germline CDR1 SGHKS, CDR2 YYEKEE (reference sequence). The V segment lost 2 bases and the J segment 6 bases; nucleotides outside the gene matches: 5. The CDR3 here is CASSFDRVVQPQHF. The CDR3 DNA sequence: TGTGCCAGCAGCTTTGACAGGGTGGTTCAGCCCCAGCATTTT. The complete variable domain, with remaining parts taken from reference TRBV5-5 and TRBJ1-5, reads DAGVTQSPTHLIKTRGQQVTLRCSPISGHKSVSWYQQVLGQGPQFIFQYYEKEERGRGNFPDRFSARQFPNYSSELNVNALLLGDSALYLCASSFDRVVQPQHFGDGTRLSIL.

J is TRBJ1-3 and V is TRBV3-1 (or the pseudogene TRBV3-2); the D is unclear. Germline CDR1 reads LGHDT; CDR2 reads YNNKEL (reference sequence). CDR3 length: 14 residues. V lost 5 bases, J lost 4 bases, and 12 bases lay in between. Here the CDR3 reads CASSSPSSGNTIYF. DNA for the CDR3: TGTGCCAGCAGCTCACCAAGTTCCGGAAACACCATATATTTT.

The sample holds one count of this clone. The rearrangement links TRBV6-5 to TRBJ1-1, with unresolved D. CDR1 and CDR2 from the germline V gene are MNHEY and SVGAGI. There are 14 residues in the CDR3. V dropped 2 bases and J dropped 0 bases, with 7 bases sitting between them. DNA of the CDR3: TGTGCCAGCAGTTACGCTATCGTGAACACTGAAGCTTTCTTT. This encodes CASSYAIVNTEAFF.

The sample holds one count of this clone. The rearrangement joins TRBV7-2 to TRBJ1-2; D is undetermined. The CDR3 loop spans 13 amino acids. The ends were cut back, 0 bases at V and 8 bases at J, with 10 bases in the middle. CDR1 is SGHTA, CDR2 FQGNSA, per germline. Here the CDR3 reads CASSLAGPGGYTF. CDR3 sequence (DNA): TGTGCCAGCAGCTTAGCCGGACCGGGGGGCTACACCTTC.

This chain uses TRBV19 with TRBJ2-7, with 8 bases that match TRBD1. There are 15 residues in the CDR3. The V gene end was trimmed by 1 base and the J gene end by 2 bases; junction bases not matched to a gene: 4. Germline CDR1 is LNHDA and CDR2 is SQIVND (reference sequence). The CDR3 is CASSIALGQAYEQYF. The CDR3 DNA reads TGTGCCAGTAGTATAGCGTTGGGACAGGCCTACGAGCAGTACTTC.

The chain recombines TRBV6-2 or TRBV6-3 with TRBJ1-2, with D possibly being TRBD1 (6 bases). Trimming took 2 bases from V and 7 from J, leaving 17 bases between them. Germline lookup yields CDR1 MNHEY and CDR2 SVGEGT. The CDR3 runs to 15 residues. Here the CDR3 reads CASSYEEGGRGGYTF. CDR3 DNA sequence: TGTGCCAGCAGTTACGAGGAGGGGGGGCGCGGTGGCTACACCTTC.

Points on this clone: Sequence at one end of the junction differs from germline and may be a read error. The CDR3 region has the DNA TGCGCCAGCAGCTTGGTGTCTGAACATCGGGTCTTC. Translation gives CASSLVSEHRVF. J is TRBJ2-1 and V is TRBV5-1, with no clear D. Germline V gene sequence: CDR1 SGHRS, CDR2 YFSETQ. CDR3 size: 12 residues.

Concerning this clone: The conserved phenylalanine or tryptophan normally closing the CDR3 is absent here, so this likely arose from a read error. It is unclear where the CDR3 begins or ends on the DNA, so no DNA is shown, and the CDR3 is as TCRdb lists it. The chain recombines TRBV12-3 or TRBV12-4 with TRBJ1-2; TRBD1 is the table's D call and was not checked against the DNA. The CDR3 extends over 12 residues, inclusive of both ends. The CDR3 is CASSLRDRGLKM.

As to this clone: The identical CDR3 is also encoded by other nucleotide sequences in the sample. The chain is built from TRBV5-1 and TRBJ1-1, with D uncertain. The CDR3 runs 12 residues. Germline CDR1 reads SGHRS; CDR2 reads YFSETQ. Trimming stripped 4 bases from V and 3 bases from J, with 7 bases between. This CDR3 reads CASSGEHTEAFF. The CDR3 bases are TGCGCCAGCAGCGGGGAACACACTGAAGCTTTCTTT. Variable domain in full (rest from reference TRBV5-1 and TRBJ1-1): KAGVTQTPRYLIKTRGQQVTLSCSPISGHRSVSWYQQTPGQGLQFLFEYFSETQRNKGNFPGRFSGRQFSNSRSEMNVSTLELGDSALYLCASSGEHTEAFFGQGTRLTVV.

The chain recombines TRBV5-1 with TRBJ2-7, with D maybe TRBD2 (6 bases). The CDR3 has 18 amino acids. Trimming removed 5 bases at V and 1 base at J, with 25 bases between. Germline V lookup: CDR1 SGHRS, CDR2 YFSETQ. CDR3 loop: CASSTGMLLGGESYEQYF. The CDR3 DNA reads as TGCGCCAGCAGTACGGGTATGTTGTTAGGCGGGGAGTCCTACGAGCAGTACTTC.

The chain joins TRBV7-8 to TRBJ1-6; D gene uncertain. Trimming removed 1 base from V and 9 bases from J, with 7 bases in between. This CDR3 has 13 residues. In germline, CDR1 is SGHVS, CDR2 FQNEAQ. This chain's CDR3 is CASSLELLSPLHF. The DNA of the CDR3 is TGTGCCAGCAGCTTAGAATTGCTTTCACCCCTCCACTTT.

This clone was observed a single time. J is TRBJ2-1 and V is TRBV9; D is unclear. Germline V CDR1 and CDR2: SGDLS, YYNGEE. V lost 0 bases and J 8 bases, leaving 12 bases between the germline ends. The CDR3 is made up of 14 amino acids. CDR3 amino acids: CASSVVYRSDEQFF. CDR3 in DNA: TGTGCCAGCAGCGTAGTTTATAGATCGGATGAGCAGTTCTTC.

The chain recombines TRBV5-1 with TRBJ1-4, with 8 bases matching TRBD1. Germline CDR1 reads SGHRS; CDR2 reads YFSETQ. V gave up 4 bases and J gave up 8 bases; unmatched junction bases: 4. This CDR3 spans 13 amino acids. The CDR3 here is CASSPDRVEKLFF. The CDR3 DNA follows: TGCGCCAGCAGCCCGGACAGGGTCGAAAAACTGTTTTTT. The whole variable domain, filled in from reference TRBV5-1 and TRBJ1-4, reads KAGVTQTPRYLIKTRGQQVTLSCSPISGHRSVSWYQQTPGQGLQFLFEYFSETQRNKGNFPGRFSGRQFSNSRSEMNVSTLELGDSALYLCASSPDRVEKLFFGSGTQLSVL.

This clone was recorded a few times. The V and J genes are TRBV6-5 and TRBJ1-1, with 12 bases lining up with TRBD1. Germline assignment: CDR1 MNHEY and CDR2 SVGAGI. The CDR3 consists of 14 residues. V was pared by 5 bases and J by 11 bases, with 9 bases of the junction left unmatched. In DNA, the CDR3 is TGTGCCAGCAGTCTCTCGGGACAGGGGGCGGAGGCTTTCTTT. Amino acid sequence: CASSLSGQGAEAFF.

This clone was found once. The chain recombines TRBV7-8 with TRBJ2-1; 9 bases fit TRBD1. CDR1 is SGHVS, CDR2 FQNEAQ, per germline. The V segment lost 5 bases and the J segment 6 bases; nucleotides outside the gene matches: 11. The length of the CDR3 is 16 residues. This chain's CDR3 is CASSATGTGFGNEQFF. The CDR3 coding sequence is TGTGCCAGCAGCGCAACCGGGACAGGGTTCGGCAATGAGCAGTTCTTC. Complete variable domain (other parts from reference TRBV7-8 and TRBJ2-1): GAGVSQSPRYKVAKRGQDVALRCDPISGHVSLFWYQQALGQGPEFLTYFQNEAQLDKSGLPSDRFFAERPEGSVSTLKIQRTQQEDSAVYLCASSATGTGFGNEQFFGPGTRLTVL.